This is a list of T cell receptor beta chains from one sample in a study of response to subunit inactivated influenza vaccine. TCRdb re-derived calls from the RT-PCR reads in MiXCR, one entry per CDR3 protein. The sample yields 590,000 or so distinct CDR3 sequences, 14% seen once. Sample: PBMCs from blood, taken less than 15 days before vaccination. The origin of the receptors is a man aged 45 to 65 who received an inactivated influenza vaccine. Both conserved end residues are part of each CDR3. The D gene is left open where the match is weak. A row's size may be missing; if present it is once, few, many or a size class.

>TRBV24-1|-|TRBJ2-1|TRBD2|17
TGTGCCACCAGTGACCCGGGACTAGCGGGAAGTTACAATGAGCAGTTCTTC
CATSDPGLAGSYNEQFF
>TRBV27|-|TRBJ1-2|TRBD1|18
TGTGCCAGCAGTTTATACGGACAGGGGGCGCAAGCTAACTATGGCTACACCTTC
CASSLYGQGAQANYGYTF
>TRBV20-1|few|TRBJ1-5|-|12
TGCAGTGCTAACAGGTGGACTCAGCCCCAGCATTTT
CSANRWTQPQHF
>TRBV4-1|many|TRBJ1-3|TRBD1|15
TGCGCCAGCAGCCAAGCAGGGGGCTCTGGAAACACCATATATTTT
CASSQAGGSGNTIYF
>TRBV4-2|-|TRBJ2-7|TRBD1|15
TGTGCCAGCAGCCATAGAACAGGGGGAGCCTACGAGCAGTACTTC
CASSHRTGGAYEQYF
>TRBV4-3|-|TRBJ2-5|TRBD2|18
TGCGCCAGCAGCCAAGCCGTTCCGCTAGCGGGGGCCCAAGAGACCCAGTACTTC
CASSQAVPLAGAQETQYF
>TRBV29-1|many|TRBJ2-3|TRBD2|14
TGCAGCGTGGTAGCGGGGGGTGATATAGATACGCAGTATTTT
CSVVAGGDIDTQYF
>TRBV5-1|-|TRBJ2-1|-|13
TGCGCCAGCAGCCCGGATTGGGGGGCTGAGCAGTTCTTC
CASSPDWGAEQFF
>TRBV10-1|few|TRBJ1-1|-|14
TGCGCCAGCAGTGAATACAGAGGCTACACTGAAGCTTTCTTT
CASSEYRGYTEAFF
>TRBV11-2|-|TRBJ2-7|TRBD1|14
TGTGCCAGCAGACCACCGGGACAGACCTACGAGCAGTACTTC
CASRPPGQTYEQYF
>TRBV29-1|few|TRBJ2-5|TRBD2|16
TGCAGCGTTGATGGACTAGCGGGCATAGAGGTGGAGACCCAGTACTTC
CSVDGLAGIEVETQYF
>TRBV29-1|few|TRBJ2-2|TRBD1|15
TGCAGCGCGACGTCAGACAGGGGGGGCACCGGGGAGCTGTTTTTT
CSATSDRGGTGELFF
>TRBV20-1|few|TRBJ2-7|TRBD2|16
TGCAGTGCTAGAGATGCCCTGGGGCGGGAGGCCCTCGAGCAGTACTTC
CSARDALGREALEQYF
>TRBV11-2|few|TRBJ2-7|-|15
-
CASSFGPGPAYEQYF
>TRBV20-1|many|TRBJ2-3|-|13
TGCAGTTATACACATTCTAGCACAGATACGCAGTATTTT
CSYTHSSTDTQYF
>TRBV18|few|TRBJ1-1|-|14
TGTGCCAGCTCACTTTGGAGGGATGACACTGAAGCTTTCTTT
CASSLWRDDTEAFF
>TRBV11-3|-|TRBJ2-7|TRBD1|14
TGTGCCAGCAGCTCCCGGGACAGGGCAGACGAGCAGTACTTC
CASSSRDRADEQYF
>TRBV3-1|few|TRBJ2-4|-|11
TGTGCCAGCAGCCATCAGAACATTCAGTACTTC
CASSHQNIQYF
>TRBV7-2|few|TRBJ1-2|-|13
TGTGCCAGCAGCTTATGGGAGCATTATGGCTACACCTTC
CASSLWEHYGYTF
>TRBV7-2|many|TRBJ2-2|-|12
TGTGCCAGCAGCTTCCGCACCGGGGAGCTGTTTTTT
CASSFRTGELFF
>TRBV12-3/TRBV12-4|many|TRBJ1-5|-|15
TGTGCCAGCAGTCCAAGTTTAGATAGCAATCAGCCCCAGCATTTT
CASSPSLDSNQPQHF
>TRBV11-2|many|TRBJ2-1|-|13
TGTGCCAGCACCAAAATTGTCGGCAATGAGCAGTTCTTC
CASTKIVGNEQFF
>TRBV4-3|-|TRBJ2-2|TRBD1|17
TGCGCCAGCAGCCAACAACGGACAGGGGAGTTTGGCGGGGAGCTGTTTTTT
CASSQQRTGEFGGELFF
>TRBV12-5|many|TRBJ2-5|-|13
TGTGCTAGTGGTCCCGGGACTTGGGAGACCCAGTACTTC
CASGPGTWETQYF
>TRBV5-5|-|TRBJ2-7|TRBD1|13
TGTGCCAGCAGCTTGGTGGACAGGGCCGGGGAGTACTTC
CASSLVDRAGEYF
>TRBV5-4|-|TRBJ2-3|-|14
TGTGCCAGCAGCTTGGTGTGGCGGACAGATACGCAGTATTTT
CASSLVWRTDTQYF
>TRBV5-1|few|TRBJ2-3|TRBD2|14
TGCGCCAGCAGTCCTAGCGGGAGCGGGGATACGCAGTATTTT
CASSPSGSGDTQYF
>TRBV7-2|many|TRBJ1-4|-|14
TGTGCCAGCAGCCCAGAGGGACATCTCAGAAAACTGTTTTTT
CASSPEGHLRKLFF
>TRBV6-1|-|TRBJ2-5|TRBD1|14
TGTGCCGGCAAAGTGGGACAGGGGAGCGGGACCCAGTACTTC
CAGKVGQGSGTQYF
>TRBV7-3|-|TRBJ2-4|-|13
TGTGCCAGCAGCCTCGACTTTAAAAACATTCAGTACTTC
CASSLDFKNIQYF
>TRBV29-1|few|TRBJ2-2|-|13
TGCAGCGTTGGGACCCAGGACACCGGGGAGCTGTTTTTT
CSVGTQDTGELFF
>TRBV6-1|-|TRBJ2-7|TRBD2|15
TGTGCCAGCAGGGGGACTAGCGGGAGTATGTACGAGCAGTACTTC
CASRGTSGSMYEQYF
>TRBV9|many|TRBJ2-1|-|12
-
CASSVGTGSPFF
>TRBV4-1|many|TRBJ1-5|-|15
TGCGCCAGCAGCCAAGTAACGAGGGTCAATCAGCCCCAGCATTTT
CASSQVTRVNQPQHF
>TRBV7-9|many|TRBJ2-7|-|14
TGTGCCAGCAGCTTAAGTCGGGCAGGCCACGAGCAGTACTTC
CASSLSRAGHEQYF
>TRBV2|few|TRBJ1-5|-|15
TGTGCCAGCAGTGAACAGGGGACTCTCAATCAGCCCCAGCATTTT
CASSEQGTLNQPQHF